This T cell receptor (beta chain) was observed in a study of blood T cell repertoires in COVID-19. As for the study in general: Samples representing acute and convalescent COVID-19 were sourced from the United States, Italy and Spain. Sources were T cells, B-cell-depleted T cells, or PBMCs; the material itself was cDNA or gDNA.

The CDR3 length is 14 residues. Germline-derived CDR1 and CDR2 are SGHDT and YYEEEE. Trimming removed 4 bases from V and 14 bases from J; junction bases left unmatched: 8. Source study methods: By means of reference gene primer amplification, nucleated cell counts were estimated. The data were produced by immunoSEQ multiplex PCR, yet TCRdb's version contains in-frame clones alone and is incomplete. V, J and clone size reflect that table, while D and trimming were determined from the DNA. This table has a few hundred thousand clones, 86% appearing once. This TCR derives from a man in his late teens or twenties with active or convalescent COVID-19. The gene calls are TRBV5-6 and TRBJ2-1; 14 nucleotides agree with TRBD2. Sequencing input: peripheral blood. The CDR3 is CASSQGLAGGGEFF. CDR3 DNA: TGTGCCAGCAGCCAAGGACTAGCGGGAGGAGGTGAGTTCTTC.